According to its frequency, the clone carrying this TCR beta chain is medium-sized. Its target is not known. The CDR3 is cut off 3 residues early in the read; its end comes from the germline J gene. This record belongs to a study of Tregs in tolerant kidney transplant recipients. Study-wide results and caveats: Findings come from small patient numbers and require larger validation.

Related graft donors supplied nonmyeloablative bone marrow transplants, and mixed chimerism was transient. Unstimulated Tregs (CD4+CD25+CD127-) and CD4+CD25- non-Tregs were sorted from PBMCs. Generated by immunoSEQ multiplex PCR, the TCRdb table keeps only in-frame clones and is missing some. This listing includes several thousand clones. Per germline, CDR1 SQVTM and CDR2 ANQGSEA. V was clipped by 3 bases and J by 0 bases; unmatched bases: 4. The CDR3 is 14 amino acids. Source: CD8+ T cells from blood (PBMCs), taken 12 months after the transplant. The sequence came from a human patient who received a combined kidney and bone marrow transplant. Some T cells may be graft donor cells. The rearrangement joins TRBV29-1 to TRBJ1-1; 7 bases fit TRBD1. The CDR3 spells CSVDLDRLNTEAFF. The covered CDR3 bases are TGCAGCGTTGACCTGGACAGGTTGAACACTGAA.